The entry below describes one T cell receptor beta chain. These data belong to a study of blood T cell repertoires in COVID-19. The wider study: From T cells, B-cell-depleted T cells, or PBMCs came the material, which was cDNA or gDNA.

V was pared by 1 base and J by 5 bases, with 14 bases between. From germline, CDR1 is LNHNV and CDR2 YYDKDF (reference sequence). The CDR3 is 15 amino acids. Authors' processing steps: For nucleated cells, counts were estimated from reference gene primer amplification. Method: immunoSEQ multiplex PCR; TCRdb's copy keeps in-frame clones and lacks some. V, J and clone size were drawn from that table, and D and trimming were deduced from the DNA. The sample records 110,000 to 150,000 clones, roughly 86% being singletons. The receptor was isolated from a man aged 65 to 79 with acute or convalescent COVID-19. Input material: peripheral blood. V is TRBV15 and J is TRBJ1-1; D is perhaps TRBD1 (5 bases). CDR3 residues: CATSRGGGSRTEAFF. CDR3 DNA: TGTGCCACCAGCAGAGGCGGGGGATCGAGGACTGAAGCTTTCTTT.